This TCR beta chain appears in the sequencing data of a study of T cell therapy after organ transplantation. On the study more broadly: 20 to 29 weeks after therapy completion, long-term post-therapy blood was collected. Study-wide results and limits: Minimal repertoire change after therapy followed marked pretherapy expansions in nonresponders. In nonresponders, reduced coverage from low CD8+ yield may limit detected expansions.

Worth noting for this clone: Its target is not known.

Sample time point: 20-29 weeks after completion of therapy. Sequencing was performed with immunoSEQ multiplex PCR; in TCRdb, only in-frame clones are kept and a portion is missing. The repertoire holds over 20,000 clones, less than 90% seen once, with 30% to 45% in the top ten. The clonotype comes from a human patient who had received a solid organ transplant and had CMV disease. The graft donor may have given rise to some T cells. Sequenced material: CD8+ T cells from blood, taken after autologous CMV-specific T cell therapy.

The CDR3 protein is CASSLLGSGGNTEAFF. As DNA, the CDR3 is TGCGCCAGCAGCTTGTTGGGGTCGGGGGGAAACACTGAAGCTTTCTTT. The gene calls are TRBV5-1 and TRBJ1-1, with D possibly being TRBD1 (5 bases). The ends were cut back, 1 base at V and 2 bases at J, with 15 bases in the middle. Germline CDR1 SGHRS, CDR2 YFSETQ. CDR3 length: 16 residues.